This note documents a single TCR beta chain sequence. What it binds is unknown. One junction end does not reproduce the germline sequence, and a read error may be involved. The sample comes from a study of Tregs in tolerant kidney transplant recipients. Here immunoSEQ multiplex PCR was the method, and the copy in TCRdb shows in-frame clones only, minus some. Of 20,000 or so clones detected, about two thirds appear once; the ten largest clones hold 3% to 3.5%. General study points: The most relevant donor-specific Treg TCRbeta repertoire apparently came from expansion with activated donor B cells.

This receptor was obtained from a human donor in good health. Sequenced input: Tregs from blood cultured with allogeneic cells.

The CDR3 protein is CASSLPSGRLNGQFF. The CDR3 DNA sequence: TGTGCCAGCAGCCTACCTAGCGGGAGACTGAATGGGCAGTTCTTC. The V gene is TRBV7-9, the J gene TRBJ2-1; 10 bases align to TRBD2. CDR1 is SEHNR, CDR2 FQNEAQ, per germline (reference sequence). This CDR3 has 15 residues.